This T cell receptor beta chain originates from a study of CD8 T cells in ankylosing spondylitis. Scientists made TCR beta libraries using quantitative 5'-RACE with molecular barcodes. MiXCR, run by TCRdb on the 5' RACE reads, gives a single entry per CDR3 protein. The sample shows roughly 160,000 distinct CDR3 sequences, around a tenth of them seen only once. Concerning this clonotype: No antigen is known for it.

The CDR3 is made up of 15 amino acids. Germline loops: CDR1 LGHNA, CDR2 YSLEER. Trimming removed 4 bases at V and 8 bases at J, with 18 bases between. Notes on the study in general: Reports say disease-linked clones showed up significantly more in matched ankylosing spondylitis synovial fluid. A motif of 7 or 8 highly homologous TCR beta variants was seen as apparently characteristic of ankylosing spondylitis blood. Disease-linked clones bore a CD8+ phenotype and were relatively rare in peripheral blood.

The sequenced material came from blood, either unsorted or a sorted T cell fraction (not recorded which). The TCR sequence derives from a female donor with ankylosing spondylitis or in good health (not recorded which). The V call is TRBV4-3, the J call TRBJ2-1, with D possibly being TRBD2 (6 bases). CDR3 sequence: CASSPDRGSTDEQFF. The CDR3 DNA sequence: TGCGCCAGCAGCCCGGATCGGGGGAGTACGGATGAGCAGTTCTTC.